This TCR beta chain is drawn from a study of T-cell reconstitution after alpha-beta-depleted transplantation in children. V was trimmed by 4 bases and J by 0 bases, leaving 10 bases between them. This CDR3 has 15 amino acids. TCRbeta library preparation incorporated unique molecular identifiers. One entry per CDR3 protein, called by TCRdb with MiXCR from the PCR reads. This table holds some 830,000 distinct CDR3 sequences, roughly 15% found once. This receptor was taken from a male patient under 18 who had a stem cell transplant for acute lymphoblastic leukemia, so the T cells may come from the graft donor. Here the sequenced sample was PBMCs, mostly from graft donor cells, taken 360 days after TCRalphabeta/CD19-depleted stem cell transplant. The J gene is TRBJ2-1, the V gene TRBV12-3 or TRBV12-4; D is perhaps TRBD1 (6 bases). CDR3 sequence reads: CASSWTASSYNEQFF. The DNA for the CDR3 is TGTGCCAGCAGTTGGACAGCGAGCTCCTACAATGAGCAGTTCTTC.